This TCR beta chain was observed in a study of metastatic and nonmetastatic thyroid tumors (dated by TCRdb to the early 2020s). Background on the whole study: For patients with malignant and with benign thyroid disease, the researchers compared repertoires between peripheral blood samples and tumor or nodule tissue samples.

The library was obtained by PCR. Sequenced on an Illumina HiSeq 4000. High-throughput sequencing was used to profile the CDR3 region of the TCR beta-chain in every patient. In the paper's pipeline: CDR3 differences across clinicopathological groups were used to build a classifier for discriminating distant-metastatic papillary thyroid cancer patients. The Shannon index was used to measure repertoire diversity, and the Morisita-Horn index was used to measure how similar tumor and blood repertoires were. Through fastp at Q25 and MiXCR, TCRdb rebuilt clones from the public reads, retaining in-frame beta chains. For this entry, the V and J calls and clone size follow TCRdb and not the study's own pipeline. Within this sample are roughly 57,000 clones, with 20% to 25% of them counted one time only. The top ten hold approximately 4% of the sample. No patient had received any treatment before thyroid surgery. Using T-cell receptor beta sequencing, the study looked back at clinical samples from patients collected from the early 2010s to the late 2010s.

V is shortened by 6 bases, J by 1 base, and the region joining them spans 4 bases. Reading from cysteine to phenylalanine, the CDR3 counts 11 amino acids. Just CDR3 DNA is preserved here, 33 bases in frame from base 1. From the germline V gene (reference sequence), CDR1 is LGHDT and CDR2 is YNNKEL. Broad study findings and their caveats: In both blood and tumor samples, TCR beta diversity was reported to be significantly higher in malignant tumors than in benign nodules.

A note on this clone: The clone's antigen remains unknown. Within one base of it there is no much larger clone, and no base qualities were kept.

This TCR was sampled from a female donor with papillary thyroid cancer or a benign thyroid nodule (not recorded which). Some clones in this sample may be carry-over from other donors' samples. Sample: blood. The chain uses TRBV3-1 and TRBJ2-7; the D gene cannot be named for sure. The DNA sequence reads TGTGCCAGCAGAAGGTCCTACGAGCAGTACTTC. This codes for CASRRSYEQYF.